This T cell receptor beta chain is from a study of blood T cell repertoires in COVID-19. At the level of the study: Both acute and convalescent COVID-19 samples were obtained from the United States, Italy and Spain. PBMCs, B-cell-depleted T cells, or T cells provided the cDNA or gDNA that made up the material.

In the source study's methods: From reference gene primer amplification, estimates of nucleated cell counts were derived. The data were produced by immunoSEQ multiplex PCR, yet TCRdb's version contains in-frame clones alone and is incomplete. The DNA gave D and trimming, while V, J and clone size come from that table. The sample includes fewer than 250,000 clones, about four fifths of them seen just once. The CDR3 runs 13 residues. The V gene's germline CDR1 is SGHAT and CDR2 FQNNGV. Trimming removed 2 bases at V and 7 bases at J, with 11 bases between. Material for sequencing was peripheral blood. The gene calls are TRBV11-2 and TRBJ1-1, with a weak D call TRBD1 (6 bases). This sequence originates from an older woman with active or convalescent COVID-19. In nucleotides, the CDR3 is TGTGCCAGCAGCTTAAGGGGGGGCTTTGAAGCTTTCTTT. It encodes CASSLRGGFEAFF.